This T cell receptor beta chain emerged from a study of blood T cell repertoires in COVID-19. Study as a whole: Italy, Spain and the United States were the sources of the convalescent and acute COVID-19 samples.

CDR3 size: 10 residues. CDR1 SGDLS and CDR2 YYNGEE come from the germline V gene. Measured with immunoSEQ multiplex PCR; TCRdb has only the in-frame clones, and not every one. The sample shows around 130,000 clones, approximately 89% of them seen only once. This clone was recorded once. The TCR was taken from a man between 60 and 75 years old with active or convalescent COVID-19. The chain combines TRBV9 with TRBJ2-7; possible D gene TRBD1, 6 bases. The sequenced material came from peripheral blood. CDR3 bases: TGTTCGACAGGTTCCTACGAGCAGTACTTC. Protein sequence: CSTGSYEQYF.